This TCR beta chain was observed in a study of blood T cell repertoires in COVID-19. Germline-derived CDR1 and CDR2 are MNHEY and SVGEGT. The CDR3 runs to 17 residues. V was pared by 2 bases and J by 0 bases, with 14 bases between. Assay used: immunoSEQ multiplex PCR; TCRdb lists only in-frame clones, some missing. This table has 380,000 or so clones, roughly 88% appearing once. This chain links TRBV6-2 or TRBV6-3 with TRBJ1-5; TRBD1 is a possible D gene (6 bases). The origin of this receptor is a woman aged 25 to 39 with acute COVID-19. The specimen sequenced was PBMCs or T cells enriched from blood (not recorded which). The CDR3 DNA is TGTGCCAGCAGTTACCCCCCCTGGACAGTTAGCAATCAGCCCCAGCATTTT. Amino acids: CASSYPPWTVSNQPQHF.